The 26 T cell receptor beta chains listed next were all sequenced from one sample in a study of shared clonotypes between healthy human individuals (TCRdb year 2020). The library was obtained by the immunoSEQ multiplex PCR assay. The clones in this table, taken by TCRdb from immuneACCESS, are in-frame only. Not every clone is retained; where verified, under half of the shortfall comes from an unresolved V gene, and the cause of the rest is unknown. In this sample the table shows around 2.5 million clones, 93% of which occur a single time. The ten largest clones take up 0.35% to 0.45% of the sample. Material for sequencing was naive CD4+ T cells from PBMCs. The label giving this sample's cell subset or site can be read as: CD45RA+ positively selected. These receptors all come from a young man in good health. Some clones in this sample may be carry-over from other donors' samples.

The V call is TRBV6-5, the J call TRBJ2-1, with no clear D. The CDR3 is made up of 14 amino acids. Germline-derived CDR1 and CDR2 are MNHEY and SVGAGI. V dropped 0 bases and J dropped 4 bases, with 7 bases sitting between them. In nucleotides, the CDR3 is TGTGCCAGCAGTTACTCACTACAGTACAATGAGCAGTTCTTC. Amino acid sequence: CASSYSLQYNEQFF.

This clone occurred once. The chain carries TRBV6-1 and TRBJ1-4; D perhaps matches TRBD1 (5 bases). Trimming removed 6 bases at V and 1 base at J, with 9 bases between. The CDR3 loop spans 14 amino acids. CDR1 MNHNS and CDR2 SASEGT come from the germline V gene. The CDR3 loop is CASRGRGTNEKLFF. CDR3 nucleotides: TGTGCCAGCAGGGGACGGGGAACTAATGAAAAACTGTTTTTT.

The V call is TRBV5-8, the J call TRBJ1-2, with 7 bases fitting TRBD1. This CDR3 is 17 amino acids long. Germline V gives CDR1 SGHTS, CDR2 YDEGEE. The junction had 16 bases not matched to a gene; V was cut back by 4 bases and J by 4 bases. In DNA, the CDR3 is TGTGCCAGCAGCCCTAACTTTGGGGGGACAGACTTCTATGGCTACACCTTC. Translated, it gives CASSPNFGGTDFYGYTF.

In the case of this clone: Other DNA sequences within the sample encode an identical CDR3. CDR3 sequence: CASSLVASSYNEQFF. For the CDR3, the DNA is TGTGCCAGCAGCTTAGTAGCCTCCTCCTACAATGAGCAGTTCTTC. This chain links TRBV7-2 with TRBJ2-1; no definite D call. The V and J ends lost 1 base and 0 bases respectively, with 7 bases between them. The germline V gene has CDR1 SGHTA and CDR2 FQGNSA. The CDR3 is 15 amino acids.

Details on this clone: This specimen includes other DNA sequences encoding the same CDR3. V and J are TRBV7-9 and TRBJ2-2; TRBD1 matches 7 bases. Germline V gene sequence: CDR1 SEHNR, CDR2 FQNEAQ (reference sequence). The CDR3 extends over 15 amino acids. With 2 bases clipped from V and 1 base from J, the junction kept 1 base outside the gene matches. CDR3 protein: CASSLRTGNTGELFF. The CDR3 DNA reads TGTGCCAGCAGCTTACGGACAGGGAACACCGGGGAGCTGTTTTTT.

This rearrangement joins TRBV30 to TRBJ2-7, with no clear D. The CDR3 has 14 amino acids. Germline CDR1 and CDR2: GTSNPN and SVGIG (reference sequence). V was clipped by 2 bases and J by 3 bases, with 14 bases between them. CDR3 sequence: CAWSKGKGNYEQYF. The CDR3 DNA is TGTGCCTGGAGTAAGGGTAAAGGTAACTACGAGCAGTACTTC.

This chain joins TRBV5-1 and TRBJ2-7, with 11 positions matching TRBD2. This CDR3 is built from 12 residues. Germline V gene sequence: CDR1 SGHRS, CDR2 YFSETQ. V was pared by 4 bases and J by 10 bases, with 4 bases of the junction left unmatched. The CDR3 nucleotides are TGCGCCAGCAGCCCCGGGACTAGCGGTCAGTACTTC. Translated, it gives CASSPGTSGQYF. The variable domain in full, with the rest retrieved from reference TRBV5-1 and TRBJ2-7, is KAGVTQTPRYLIKTRGQQVTLSCSPISGHRSVSWYQQTPGQGLQFLFEYFSETQRNKGNFPGRFSGRQFSNSRSEMNVSTLELGDSALYLCASSPGTSGQYFGPGTRLTVT.

The chain is built from TRBV9 and TRBJ1-1, with no clear D. Germline CDR1 SGDLS, CDR2 YYNGEE. The CDR3 runs 13 residues. V was cut by 4 bases and J by 5 bases, with 12 bases left in between. In nucleotides, the CDR3 is TGTGCCAGCAGCTCGGATAGCGGGACTGAAGCTTTCTTT. It encodes CASSSDSGTEAFF.

The CDR3 nucleotides read TGTGCCAGCAGTTTACTTTGGCGGGACTCCTACGAGCAGTACTTC. Encoded protein: CASSLLWRDSYEQYF. This chain links TRBV28 with TRBJ2-7; maybe TRBD2 (6 bases). With 2 bases removed from V and 0 bases from J, the gap between germline ends came to 11 bases. The CDR3 totals 15 residues. Germline loops: CDR1 MDHEN, CDR2 SYDVKM.

The V and J genes are TRBV30 and TRBJ2-7; 10 nucleotides match TRBD2. Per the germline V gene, CDR1 is GTSNPN and CDR2 is SVGIG (reference sequence). Trimming at V came to 5 bases and at J to 3 bases, leaving 4 bases not matched to a gene. The CDR3 is 13 amino acids. The CDR3 bases are TGTGCCTGGGGGACTAGCGCAAGCTACGAGCAGTACTTC. The encoded protein is CAWGTSASYEQYF.

This chain links TRBV19 with TRBJ2-2; the D is unclear. Trimming pared 7 bases from V and 0 bases from J, leaving 12 bases between. Per germline, CDR1 LNHDA and CDR2 SQIVND (reference sequence). The CDR3 runs to 15 residues. The CDR3 bases are TGTGCCAGTACGAACAGTCGATCGAACACCGGGGAGCTGTTTTTT. Amino acid sequence: CASTNSRSNTGELFF.

The chain links TRBV6-6 to TRBJ2-7; D gene unclear. From germline, CDR1 is MNHNY and CDR2 SVGAGI (reference sequence). Trimming took off 0 bases at V and 5 bases at J, with 8 bases between the two ends. CDR3 length equals 13 residues. DNA for the CDR3: TGTGCCAGCAGTTACTCACCCCGACACGAGCAGTACTTC. Residues: CASSYSPRHEQYF.

This clone was detected only once. The chain joins TRBV29-1 to TRBJ2-2; 7 bases are a match to TRBD2. Trimming cost V 7 bases and J 6 bases; bases outside gene matches: 8. CDR1 and CDR2 (germline): SQVTM, ANQGSEA. This CDR3 comprises 13 residues. The DNA of the CDR3 is TGCAGCGCCTGGACGGGGGGTCCCGGGGAGCTGTTTTTT. This translates into CSAWTGGPGELFF.

J is TRBJ2-1 and V is TRBV27; 13 bases agree with TRBD2. The trim removed 3 bases at V and 0 bases at J, leaving 2 bases unmatched. Germline V gene data show CDR1 as MNHEY and CDR2 as SMNVEV (reference sequence). The CDR3 spans 17 residues. CDR3 amino acids: CASSFWTSGGSYNEQFF. In nucleotides, the CDR3 is TGTGCCAGCAGTTTTTGGACTAGCGGGGGCTCCTACAATGAGCAGTTCTTC.

This chain connects TRBV27 to TRBJ1-2; TRBD1 agrees at 7 bases. V gave up 5 bases and J gave up 8 bases; unmatched junction bases: 11. The CDR3 contains 14 residues. Germline lookup yields CDR1 MNHEY and CDR2 SMNVEV (reference sequence). CDR3: CASSQVGTVGGYTF. In DNA, the CDR3 is TGTGCCAGCAGTCAAGTGGGGACAGTAGGAGGCTACACCTTC.

For this clone: Additional DNA sequences in this sample encode the identical CDR3. This rearrangement joins TRBV7-9 to TRBJ1-1, with a tentative D call TRBD1 (6 bases). The V end lost 3 bases, the J end lost 5 bases, and 10 bases lay between the germline ends. The germline CDR1 and CDR2 sequences are SEHNR and FQNEAQ (reference sequence). This CDR3 has 13 amino acids. CDR3 region: CASSFTGLTEAFF. CDR3 nucleotide sequence: TGTGCCAGCAGCTTTACAGGGTTGACTGAAGCTTTCTTT.

The chain carries TRBV5-4 and TRBJ2-1; no firm D call. Germline assignment: CDR1 SGHNT and CDR2 YYREEE (reference sequence). Trimming shortened V by 4 bases and J by 7 bases, and 12 bases separated the two germline ends. The CDR3 runs to 13 residues. CDR3 in DNA: TGTGCCAGCAGCCCCAGGATCGAGAATGAGCAGTTCTTC. Translated: CASSPRIENEQFF.

V usage is TRBV6-1 and J usage is TRBJ2-1; the match to TRBD2 covers 13 bases. CDR1 is MNHNS, CDR2 SASEGT, per germline. The CDR3 sequence is 15 residues long. The junction had 6 bases not matched to a gene; V was cut back by 5 bases and J by 8 bases. The CDR3: CASSTGTSGIYEQFF. For the CDR3, the DNA is TGTGCCAGCAGTACGGGGACTAGCGGGATTTATGAGCAGTTCTTC.

V and J are TRBV2 and TRBJ1-2, with D tentatively TRBD1 (5 bases). V was shortened by 2 bases and J by 7 bases, with 14 bases between the two germline ends. CDR3 length equals 14 residues. Germline V gene lookup returns CDR1 SNHLY and CDR2 FYNNEI. CDR3 loop: CASSEYRQGAGYTF. CDR3 coding DNA: TGTGCCAGCAGTGAATATAGGCAGGGCGCTGGCTACACCTTC.

This clone was detected once. J is TRBJ2-7 and V is TRBV12-2; TRBD2, the D gene given by the table, was not confirmed from the DNA. TRBV12-2 is designated a pseudogene. The CDR3 is 15 amino acids. The CDR3 sequence is CASRPAGRGIYEQYF. Here the CDR3 DNA reads TGTGCAAGTCGCCCGGCGGGACGGGGTATCTACGAGCAGTACTTC.

The genes are TRBV29-1 and TRBJ2-7; 12 positions agree with TRBD2. CDR3 length: 13 amino acids. Germline V gives CDR1 SQVTM, CDR2 ANQGSEA. V lost 5 bases and J lost 5; bases outside the gene matches: 4. This chain's CDR3 is CSVQGLAGDEQYF. The CDR3 DNA is TGCAGCGTTCAGGGACTAGCGGGTGACGAGCAGTACTTC.

J is TRBJ2-5 and V is TRBV28, with 8 bases matching TRBD1. The CDR3 covers 14 residues. CDR1 is MDHEN and CDR2 is SYDVKM in the germline V gene. The V and J ends lost 8 bases and 7 bases, in that order; junction bases with no gene match: 12. CDR3 sequence: CASLSLGQGPTQYF. DNA for the CDR3: TGTGCCAGCCTCTCCTTAGGACAGGGCCCGACCCAGTACTTC.

The chain couples TRBV5-1 to TRBJ2-3; TRBD2 aligns across 9 bases. The CDR3 sequence is 15 residues long. The junction had 3 bases not matched to a gene; V was cut back by 2 bases and J by 2 bases. CDR1 and CDR2 (germline): SGHRS, YFSETQ. Here the CDR3 reads CASSFLAGNTDTQYF. The CDR3 nucleotides are TGCGCCAGCAGCTTTCTAGCGGGAAACACAGATACGCAGTATTTT.

This chain connects TRBV5-1 to TRBJ2-5, with D perhaps TRBD1 (5 bases). Per the germline V gene, CDR1 is SGHRS and CDR2 is YFSETQ. This CDR3 spans 14 amino acids. The V end was cut by 1 base, the J end by 2 bases, with 9 bases between. CDR3 nucleotides: TGCGCCAGCAGCTTGAGACAGCCGCAAGAGACCCAGTACTTC. This sequence encodes CASSLRQPQETQYF.

On this clone: The same CDR3 also results from other DNA sequences found in this sample. This chain joins TRBV2 and TRBJ1-2; unclear D gene. Trimming left V 4 bases short and J 3 bases short, with 3 bases between. The CDR3 is made up of 11 amino acids. From germline, CDR1 is SNHLY and CDR2 FYNNEI. The CDR3, as DNA: TGTGCCAGCAGTGGTGACTATGGCTACACCTTC. As protein: CASSGDYGYTF.

V and J are TRBV6-5 and TRBJ1-3; D uncertain. Germline V gene data show CDR1 as MNHEY and CDR2 as SVGAGI. V was pared by 5 bases and J by 1 base, with 9 bases between. CDR3 length: 14 amino acids. CDR3 sequence: CASSRTVSGNTIYF. The CDR3 DNA follows: TGTGCCAGCAGTAGGACGGTTTCTGGAAACACCATATATTTT.